This TCR beta chain was identified during a study of radiotherapy plus CTLA-4 blockade in lung cancer. The study's findings and limits: An expansion of tumor-derived TCR clones occurred in blood after radiotherapy plus ipilimumab.

This clone showed up just a few times. What it recognizes is unknown. Sequencing used immunoSEQ multiplex PCR; TCRdb keeps in-frame clones, though not all of them. The data show 71,000 or so clones, with around 90% seen just once and around 0.87% held by the top ten. The starting material was peripheral blood, obtained from a patient treated with radiotherapy plus ipilimumab. The receptor was isolated from a human donor with non-small cell lung cancer who had stable disease on radiotherapy plus ipilimumab.

The CDR3 region has the DNA TGTGCCAGCAAGACGGGGGGCGGGACCAACGTCCTGACTTTC. It codes for CASKTGGGTNVLTF. The chain has TRBV28 and TRBJ2-6; D possibly corresponds to TRBD2 (7 bases). V shed 7 bases and J shed 8 bases, with 15 bases lying between them. The CDR3 extends over 14 amino acids. Germline V lookup: CDR1 MDHEN, CDR2 SYDVKM.